Presented here are 10 T cell receptor beta chains from one specimen sequenced in a study of tumor-infiltrating lymphocytes in primary liver carcinoma (TCRdb year 2017). Total RNA and DNA were co-extracted without cell sorting from approximately 20-30 mg of bulk tissue using the AllPrep DNA/RNA mini kit. TCRdb names Illumina HiSeq 2500 as the instrument used. Using a constant-region primer and ProtoScript II reverse transcriptase, TCRbeta-specific cDNA was reverse-transcribed from about 0.45 ug total RNA. The TCRbeta libraries were prepared through three rounds of nested multiplex PCR following a slightly modified ARM-PCR procedure. Each of the first two PCR rounds ran for about 10 cycles and used multiplex TRBV1-TRBV30 forward primers together with a Cbeta reverse primer. TCRdb ran its own pipeline on the public reads, namely fastp trimming at Q25 and MiXCR clone calling, and kept in-frame beta chains. Identical CDR3 protein sequences are pooled into one entry, listed with their most common genes and DNA. Across this sample there are 70,000 to 85,000 distinct CDR3 sequences, with 71% seen only once. Approximately 14% of the sample goes to the ten largest clones.

The sequenced sample consisted of liver tumor tissue from sampling region 4. The cell subset or site label of this sample denotes: tumor region T4, right-lateral pole. These receptors all come from a woman aged 55-69 years with primary liver carcinoma and hepatitis B virus infection.

In its sample, this clonotype was seen once. A read error is possible here, since a much larger clone lies one base away. V gene TRBV28 combines with J gene TRBJ2-3; TRBD1 matches at 8 bases. The CDR3 totals 16 residues. V shed 10 bases and J 2 bases; nucleotides not matched to a gene: 14. CDR1 MDHEN and CDR2 SYDVKM come from the germline V gene. For the CDR3, the DNA is TGTGCCAACAGACCAGGACAGGGTTGGTTCACAGATACGCAGTATTTT. It yields the protein CANRPGQGWFTDTQYF.

Concerning this clonotype: A read error may explain this, as a much larger clone is one base away. This chain links TRBV7-8 with TRBJ2-5; perhaps TRBD2 as D (5 bases). There are 14 residues in the CDR3. Between the trimmed V and J ends, which lost 5 bases and 1 base, there was a span of 11 bases. Germline CDR1 and CDR2: SGHVS and FQNEAQ. CDR3 DNA sequence: TGTGCCAGCAGCAGGAGCGGTGCCCAAGAGACCCAGTACTTC. Translation: CASSRSGAQETQYF.

Points on this clonotype: A much larger clone differs by one base, so this may be a read error. The chain joins TRBV7-8 to TRBJ2-1; 9 bases map to TRBD2. This CDR3 has 20 residues. CDR1 and CDR2 from the germline V gene are SGHVS and FQNEAQ. The CDR3 nucleotides read TGTGCCAGGAGCTTAGCGTCTGGACTAGCGAGAACCGATACCTACAATGAGCAGTTCTTC. Encoded protein: CARSLASGLARTDTYNEQFF. Looking up the rest from reference TRBV7-8 and TRBJ2-1 gives the full variable domain: GAGVSQSPRYKVAKRGQDVALRCDPISGHVSLFWYQQALGQGPEFLTYFQNEAQLDKSGLPSDRFFAERPEGSVSTLKIQRTQQEDSAVYLCARSLASGLARTDTYNEQFFGPGTRLTVL.

As for this clonotype: A junction boundary mismatches the germline segment, possibly from a read error. The V and J genes are TRBV29-1 and TRBJ2-3, with TRBD1 as a possible D gene (5 bases). This CDR3 spans 12 amino acids. The germline V gene has CDR1 SQVTM and CDR2 ANQGSEA. CDR3 in amino acids: CSVTTAGDMQYF. CDR3 in DNA: TGCAGCGTGACGACAGCAGGAGATATGCAGTATTTT.

Concerning this clonotype itself: One end of the junction does not line up with germline, which may come from a read error. J is TRBJ2-2 and V is TRBV6-1; TRBD2 is a possible D gene (5 bases). The length of the CDR3 is 15 residues. Germline CDR1 reads MNHNS; CDR2 reads SASEGT. This CDR3 is CANSGRAVNTGELFF. The CDR3 DNA sequence: TGTGCCAACAGTGGTCGGGCCGTGAACACCGGGGAGCTGTTCTTT.

In this sample, this clonotype is medium-sized (0.01 to 0.1%). The V call is TRBV11-2, the J call TRBJ2-3; D tentatively reads TRBD1 or TRBD2 (6 bases each). The CDR3 extends over 17 amino acids. V was trimmed by 0 bases and J by 0 bases, leaving 13 bases between them. CDR1 SGHAT and CDR2 FQNNGV come from the germline V gene. CDR3 DNA sequence: TGTGCCAGCAGCTTAGACTCTACAGGGACTAGCACAGATACGCAGTATTTT. Translating gives CASSLDSTGTSTDTQYF.

On this clonotype itself: A much larger clone sits a single nucleotide away, making a read error possible. The chain combines TRBV30 with TRBJ2-7, with D possibly being TRBD2 (5 bases). The CDR3 contains 13 residues. CDR1 is GTSNPN and CDR2 is SVGIG in the germline V gene (reference sequence). Trimming left V 5 bases short and J 2 bases short, with 13 bases between. The CDR3 DNA reads TGTGCCTGGTGTGAGCGGAATGCCTACGAGCAGTACTTC. It codes for CAWCERNAYEQYF.

The V call is TRBV7-9, the J call TRBJ2-5; D unclear. This CDR3 has 15 amino acids. Trimming cost V 11 bases and J 2 bases, with 21 bases left between them. Germline CDR1 reads SEHNR; CDR2 reads FQNEAQ (reference sequence). The CDR3: CACSSQPVGQETQYF. The CDR3 coding sequence is TGTGCCTGTAGCTCCCAACCCGTGGGTCAAGAGACCCAGTACTTC.

This chain connects TRBV4-1 to TRBJ2-1; unclear D gene. V lost 0 bases, J lost 8 bases, and 26 bases lay in between. This CDR3 is built from 19 residues. Germline CDR1 is MGHRA and CDR2 is YSYEKL. Written as DNA, the CDR3 is TGCGCCAGCAGCCAAGACTCCCCGACGGTAGGGATTAGCAGATATGAGCAGTTCTTC. This translates into CASSQDSPTVGISRYEQFF.

This clonotype was seen many times. The rearrangement links TRBV20-1 to TRBJ1-3, with D uncertain. Trimming took off 1 base at V and 0 bases at J, with 7 bases between the two ends. Germline V gene sequence: CDR1 DFQATT, CDR2 SNEGSKA (reference sequence). The CDR3 consists of 14 residues. The CDR3 region has the DNA TGCAGTGCTAGAGGTGGGGACTCTGGAAACACCATATATTTT. As protein: CSARGGDSGNTIYF.